This TCR beta chain came from a study of blood T cell repertoires in COVID-19. V shed 4 bases, J shed 2 bases, and the junction held 8 bases outside the gene matches. This CDR3 comprises 17 residues. Germline assignment: CDR1 KGHDR and CDR2 SFDVKD. Original processing methods: Amplification of reference gene primers was used by the study to estimate nucleated cell counts. Profiled with immunoSEQ multiplex PCR; TCRdb holds only in-frame clones, not every one. For V, J and clone size, that table is used; D and trimming come from the DNA. The profile shows around 700,000 clones, around 89% of them singletons.

The rearrangement uses TRBV24-1 and TRBJ2-3; 10 bases are shared with TRBD2. Input material: peripheral blood. The sequence came from a woman under 30 with acute or convalescent COVID-19. The CDR3 reads CATSDAGLADPTDTQYF. Written as DNA, the CDR3 is TGTGCCACCAGTGACGCTGGACTAGCGGACCCCACAGATACGCAGTATTTT.